This record concerns one T cell receptor beta chain sequence. The sample belongs to a study of OX40 agonist ivuxolimab in advanced cancers. Libraries were prepared by immunoSEQ multiplex PCR; TCRdb keeps only in-frame clonotypes and omits some of them. Among almost 90,000 clones listed, just under 90% were seen once. This CDR3 has 12 amino acids. CDR1 SGHDN and CDR2 FVKESK come from the germline V gene. V dropped 4 bases and J dropped 7 bases, with 9 bases sitting between them. The TCR comes from an adult with an advanced solid tumor such as melanoma, head and neck, liver or kidney cancer. The chain is built from TRBV14 and TRBJ2-3; D not certain. The sequences come from CD4+ or CD8+ T cells sorted from blood, collected in a trial of the OX40 agonist ivuxolimab. The CDR3 loop reads CASSPSRNTQYF. As DNA, the CDR3 is TGTGCCAGCAGCCCCTCCAGGAATACGCAGTATTTT.